Presented here are 2 T cell receptor beta chains from one specimen sequenced in a study of a mutant IDH1 vaccine in newly diagnosed glioma. Specified time point: week 47, end of study. The content of each vaccine dose was 300 ug of mutant IDH1 20-mer peptide, and topical imiquimod accompanied it. Profiled with immunoSEQ multiplex PCR; TCRdb holds only in-frame clones, not every one. Found here are approximately 33,000 clones, roughly 71% of them singletons; the top ten hold 8.9%. These receptors have no known antigen. The sequencing used PBMCs, collected from a glioma patient whose treatment included an IDH1 peptide vaccine. All receptors derive from a man aged 35-49 years with glioma.

This chain links TRBV5-6 with TRBJ2-7; D ambiguous. Germline V gene data show CDR1 as SGHDT and CDR2 as YYEEEE. Trimming stripped 1 base from V and 3 bases from J, with 5 bases between. The CDR3 extends over 12 amino acids. CDR3 sequence: CASSLYNYEQYF. The CDR3 DNA is TGTGCCAGCAGCTTGTACAACTACGAGCAGTACTTC.

This clone is labeled medium-sized (0.01 to 0.1%). V and J are TRBV19 and TRBJ2-1, with D possibly TRBD1 on 5 matching bases. The CDR3 sequence is 13 residues long. Trimming pared 3 bases from V and 7 bases from J, leaving 10 bases between. CDR1 is LNHDA, CDR2 SQIVND, per germline (reference sequence). CDR3 residues: CASSIQGKNEQFF. The CDR3 coding sequence is TGTGCCAGTAGTATCCAGGGAAAGAATGAGCAGTTCTTC.